The present T cell receptor beta chain was sequenced within a study of a mutant IDH1 vaccine in newly diagnosed glioma. Study-wide context: The vaccination schedule gave patients eight doses in weeks 1, 3, 5, 7, 11, 15, 19 and 23. Commencement of vaccination occurred 4-6 weeks following radiotherapy alone, or concurrently with temozolomide cycles.

This clone was observed a few times. Antigen specificity is unknown. Profiling relied on immunoSEQ multiplex PCR, and the TCRdb table lists in-frame clones only, not all of them. The table records about 110,000 clones, approximately 87% of them present only once. Time point: week 11, during vaccination. One vaccine dose held 300 ug of mutant IDH1 20-mer peptide and came with topical imiquimod. This TCR was sampled from a woman aged 50 to 60 with glioma. The starting material was PBMCs, obtained from a glioma patient whose treatment included an IDH1 peptide vaccine.

The CDR3 is CAGVLRSYEQYF. CDR3 in DNA: TGTGCCGGCGTTCTCCGGTCCTACGAGCAGTACTTC. The gene calls are TRBV15 and TRBJ2-7, with D unclear. The V gene's germline CDR1 is LNHNV and CDR2 YYDKDF (reference sequence). Trimming left V 11 bases short and J 1 base short, with 12 bases between. The CDR3 covers 12 residues.